This T cell receptor beta chain was captured in a study of early T cells in non-severe SARS-CoV-2 infection. Study summary: Sequenced bulk RNA came from whole blood that was unsorted, and chains were unpaired. Study-level results: Anti-spike CD8 responses were favored by VDJdb matching, which missed private and CD4 specificities.

This clonotype was seen at least ten times. As yet, its antigen is unknown. This CDR3 comprises 14 residues. Between the trimmed V and J ends, which lost 7 bases and 2 bases, there was a span of 12 bases. The germline V gene encodes CDR1 MDHEN and CDR2 SYDVKM. Individual cDNA molecules each received unique molecular identifiers attached to them. Using its own MiXCR run on the 5' RACE reads, TCRdb lists one record per CDR3 protein. This sample has some 67,000 distinct CDR3 sequences, with about 9.1% found just once. The chain recombines TRBV28 with TRBJ1-5; a possible D gene is TRBD1 (6 bases). Sequenced here: whole blood, sampled at baseline. This TCR derives from an adult who was a healthcare worker with PCR-confirmed SARS-CoV-2 infection or an uninfected control (not recorded which). The CDR3 loop is CASTQGFGNQPQHF. The CDR3 DNA reads TGTGCCAGCACCCAGGGGTTTGGCAATCAGCCCCAGCATTTT.